The 8 T cell receptor beta chains below come from one sample, sequenced in a study of radiation and T cells in renal cell carcinoma. Method: immunoSEQ multiplex PCR; TCRdb's copy keeps in-frame clones and lacks some. The sample lists tens of thousands of clones; about 85% were seen once. Specified time point: blood 4 weeks post-SBRT, at nephrectomy. The treatment: 15 Gy SBRT to primary tumor, nephrectomy 4 weeks later. The specimen was blood, collected from a patient whose treatment included radiotherapy and nephrectomy. The receptors derive from a man aged 60 to 75 with renal cell carcinoma.

Only a few counts were recorded for this clone. The chain is built from TRBV6-5 and TRBJ1-1; possibly TRBD1 for D (6 bases). V gave up 6 bases and J gave up 2 bases, with 16 bases separating them. Germline V gives CDR1 MNHEY, CDR2 SVGAGI. This CDR3 is 15 amino acids long. CDR3 DNA: TGTGCCAGCAGCCGGAATTTTGGGGGCAACACTGAAGCTTTCTTT. This encodes CASSRNFGGNTEAFF.

V is TRBV6-4 and J is TRBJ2-1; 10 bases are a match to TRBD1. Trimming removed 0 bases from V and 4 bases from J; junction bases left unmatched: 3. The CDR3 is made up of 16 amino acids. Looked up from germline, CDR1 is MRHNA and CDR2 is SNTAGT. The CDR3 region has the DNA TGTGCCAGCAGTGACTCCGGACAGGGGGGTTACAATGAGCAGTTCTTC. Translation: CASSDSGQGGYNEQFF.

V gene TRBV4-2 combines with J gene TRBJ2-5; 12 nucleotides line up with TRBD2. The V segment lost 0 bases and the J segment 2 bases; nucleotides outside the gene matches: 7. The CDR3 length is 18 residues. Germline CDR1 is LGHNA and CDR2 is YNFKEQ. Here the CDR3 DNA reads TGTGCCAGCAGCCAAGATTGGGGGCTAGCGGGAGGGCAAGAGACCCAGTACTTC. It translates to CASSQDWGLAGGQETQYF.

This chain joins TRBV7-6 and TRBJ2-1, with TRBD2 as a possible D gene (6 bases). The CDR3 has 13 amino acids. CDR1 and CDR2 from the germline V gene are SGHVS and FNYEAQ. V lost 0 bases and J lost 10, with 10 bases in between. This chain's CDR3 is CASSLARGREQFF. DNA of the CDR3: TGTGCCAGCAGCTTAGCGCGGGGTCGGGAGCAGTTCTTC.

In its sample, this clone was seen once. The chain recombines TRBV11-2 with TRBJ2-7; 10 bases line up with TRBD1. The V segment lost 1 base and the J segment 6 bases; nucleotides outside the gene matches: 9. The CDR3 is 16 residues long. CDR1 and CDR2 from the germline V gene are SGHAT and FQNNGV. CDR3 residues: CASSLGPGTGAGEQYF. The CDR3, as DNA: TGTGCCAGCAGCTTAGGACCCGGGACAGGGGCGGGCGAGCAGTACTTC.

CDR3 amino acids: CASSEFGGRAAGELFF. CDR3 nucleotides: TGTGCCAGCAGTGAATTCGGCGGGAGGGCCGCCGGGGAGCTGTTTTTT. The rearrangement joins TRBV2 to TRBJ2-2; 9 bases fit TRBD2. This CDR3 has 16 residues. J was trimmed by 6 bases and V by 2 bases; bases with no gene match: 7. From germline, CDR1 is SNHLY and CDR2 FYNNEI. Combining the CDR3 with reference TRBV2 and TRBJ2-2 gives the whole variable domain EPEVTQTPSHQVTQMGQEVILRCVPISNHLYFYWYRQILGQKVEFLVSFYNNEISEKSEIFDDQFSVERPDGSNFTLKIRSTKLEDSAMYFCASSEFGGRAAGELFFGEGSRLTVL.

The chain has TRBV7-2 and TRBJ2-3; 9 bases fit TRBD2. This CDR3 is 16 amino acids long. The germline V gene has CDR1 SGHTA and CDR2 FQGNSA. The V segment lost 0 bases and the J segment 4 bases; nucleotides outside the gene matches: 5. In nucleotides, the CDR3 is TGTGCCAGCAGCTTAGCGGGCGGGAGGGCCCCAGATACGCAGTATTTT. It yields the protein CASSLAGGRAPDTQYF. Based on the CDR3 plus reference TRBV7-2 and TRBJ2-3, the full variable domain is GAGVSQSPSNKVTEKGKDVELRCDPISGHTALYWYRQSLGQGLEFLIYFQGNSAPDKSGLPSDRFSAERTGGSVSTLTIQRTQQEDSAVYLCASSLAGGRAPDTQYFGPGTRLTVL.

The J gene is TRBJ1-1, the V gene TRBV7-2; D gene uncertain. This CDR3 region has 12 residues. The germline V and J ends were trimmed by 2 bases and 7 bases, with 8 bases remaining between them. Per the germline V gene, CDR1 is SGHTA and CDR2 is FQGNSA. DNA of the CDR3: TGTGCCAGCAGCTTAAATTTCGGTGAAGCTTTCTTT. Translation gives CASSLNFGEAFF. Together with reference TRBV7-2 and TRBJ1-1, the CDR3 gives the full variable domain: GAGVSQSPSNKVTEKGKDVELRCDPISGHTALYWYRQSLGQGLEFLIYFQGNSAPDKSGLPSDRFSAERTGGSVSTLTIQRTQQEDSAVYLCASSLNFGEAFFGQGTRLTVV.